The rows below give T cell receptor beta chains drawn from one sample of a study of blood T cell repertoires in COVID-19. Method: immunoSEQ multiplex PCR; TCRdb's copy keeps in-frame clones and lacks some. The table has 40,000 to 50,000 clones, approximately 85% seen once; the top ten hold approximately 14%. The specimen sequenced was peripheral blood. Source of these receptors: a human donor in a cohort sampled during active COVID-19. Each CDR3 is given with its conserved first and last residue. The D gene is left open where the match is weak. Clone size is shown for a subset of rows, as once, few, many or a class of expanded clone.

j_gene: TRBJ2-1
d_gene: TRBD1
abundance: .
v_gene: TRBV7-8
CDR3aa: CASSPVGTGDNEQFF
CDR3nt: TGTGCCAGCAGCCCAGTGGGGACAGGGGACAATGAGCAGTTCTTC

j_gene: TRBJ1-2
d_gene: TRBD1
abundance: .
v_gene: TRBV2
CDR3aa: CASSDGQGDYGYTF
CDR3nt: TGTGCCAGCAGTGACGGCCAGGGGGACTATGGCTACACCTTC

j_gene: TRBJ2-1
d_gene: .
abundance: .
v_gene: TRBV29-1
CDR3aa: CSVGNITVRSSYNEQFF
CDR3nt: TGCAGCGTTGGGAATATAACAGTGCGATCCTCCTACAATGAGCAGTTCTTC

j_gene: TRBJ1-6
d_gene: .
abundance: .
v_gene: TRBV3-1/TRBV3-2
CDR3aa: CASSQDSLYNSPLHF
CDR3nt: TGTGCCAGCAGCCAAGATTCTCTCTATAATTCACCCCTCCACTTT

j_gene: TRBJ2-2
d_gene: .
abundance: .
v_gene: TRBV14
CDR3aa: CASSQEFGKRVANTGELFF
CDR3nt: TGTGCCAGCAGCCAAGAATTCGGGAAAAGAGTCGCGAACACCGGGGAGCTGTTTTTT

j_gene: TRBJ1-2
d_gene: TRBD1
abundance: .
v_gene: TRBV6-5
CDR3aa: CASRETGGYGRGYTF
CDR3nt: TGTGCCAGCAGGGAGACAGGGGGCTATGGTCGTGGCTACACCTTC

j_gene: TRBJ2-6
d_gene: TRBD2
abundance: .
v_gene: TRBV4-1
CDR3aa: CASSQDFLLAALSGANVLTF
CDR3nt: TGCGCCAGCAGCCAAGATTTTTTACTAGCGGCGCTCTCTGGGGCCAACGTCCTGACTTTC

j_gene: TRBJ2-2
d_gene: TRBD1
abundance: .
v_gene: TRBV27
CDR3aa: CASSPRDRRPGELFF
CDR3nt: TGTGCCAGCAGTCCTAGGGACAGGCGTCCCGGGGAGCTGTTTTTT

j_gene: TRBJ2-3
d_gene: .
abundance: .
v_gene: TRBV21-1
CDR3aa: CASSNHLGTQYF
CDR3nt: TGTGCCAGCAGCAATCACCTCGGTACGCAGTATTTT

j_gene: TRBJ2-5
d_gene: TRBD1
abundance: once
v_gene: TRBV5-1
CDR3aa: CASRPGTVQETQYF
CDR3nt: TGCGCCAGCAGACCCGGGACAGTCCAAGAGACCCAGTACTTC

j_gene: TRBJ2-7
d_gene: .
abundance: .
v_gene: TRBV19
CDR3aa: CASSEAGRGNEQYF
CDR3nt: TGTGCCAGTAGCGAGGCGGGTCGGGGGAACGAGCAGTACTTC

j_gene: TRBJ2-2
d_gene: TRBD2
abundance: few
v_gene: TRBV3-1/TRBV3-2
CDR3aa: CASSPGLARTGELFF
CDR3nt: TGTGCCAGCAGCCCGGGACTAGCAAGGACCGGGGAGCTGTTTTTT

j_gene: TRBJ2-7
d_gene: TRBD2
abundance: .
v_gene: TRBV2
CDR3aa: CASRRGIYEQYF
CDR3nt: TGTGCCTCTCGGCGGGGGATCTACGAGCAGTACTTC

j_gene: TRBJ2-1
d_gene: TRBD1
abundance: .
v_gene: TRBV6-5
CDR3aa: CASSSRDRNNEQFF
CDR3nt: TGTGCCAGCAGTTCCCGGGACAGGAACAATGAGCAGTTCTTC

j_gene: TRBJ2-6
d_gene: .
abundance: .
v_gene: TRBV14
CDR3aa: CASSLNRGLSGANVLTF
CDR3nt: TGTGCCAGCAGCTTGAACAGGGGACTCTCTGGGGCCAACGTCCTGACTTTC

j_gene: TRBJ2-7
d_gene: TRBD2
abundance: .
v_gene: TRBV18
CDR3aa: CASSPWGSGGVNEQYF
CDR3nt: TGTGCCAGCTCACCATGGGGTAGCGGGGGCGTGAACGAGCAGTACTTC

j_gene: TRBJ1-3
d_gene: .
abundance: .
v_gene: TRBV5-1
CDR3aa: CASSEAQAGNTIYF
CDR3nt: TGCGCCAGCAGCGAGGCTCAAGCAGGAAACACCATATATTTT

j_gene: TRBJ1-6
d_gene: TRBD1
abundance: .
v_gene: TRBV5-4
CDR3aa: CASSRVGQELSPLHF
CDR3nt: TGTGCCAGCAGCAGGGTCGGACAGGAACTTTCACCCCTCCACTTT